Presented here are 11 T cell receptor beta chains from one specimen sequenced in a study of OX40 agonist ivuxolimab in advanced cancers. Only in-frame clones appear in the TCRdb table, and some are missing; sequencing was by immunoSEQ multiplex PCR. The repertoire holds fewer than 45,000 clones, with around 88% as singletons. Source: CD4+ or CD8+ T cells sorted from blood, taken in a trial of the OX40 agonist ivuxolimab. These receptor sequences come from an adult with an advanced solid tumor such as melanoma, head and neck, liver or kidney cancer.

V gene TRBV5-1 combines with J gene TRBJ1-2; possibly TRBD1 for D (5 bases). The V gene lost 4 bases and the J gene lost 4 bases, with 11 bases spanning the gap. The CDR3 covers 13 residues. Germline V lookup: CDR1 SGHRS, CDR2 YFSETQ. The DNA of the CDR3 is TGCGCCAGCAGCCAGGGATATGGCTATGGCTACACCTTC. Translated: CASSQGYGYGYTF.

The V and J genes are TRBV7-8 and TRBJ1-1; 10 bases agree with TRBD1. The length of the CDR3 is 19 residues. Germline V gives CDR1 SGHVS, CDR2 FQNEAQ. Trimming took 3 bases from V and 1 from J; bases not matched to a gene: 14. The CDR3 protein is CASSFRFPGQGRRNTEAFF. The CDR3 region has the DNA TGTGCCAGCAGCTTTAGGTTTCCGGGACAGGGGAGGAGGAACACTGAAGCTTTCTTT.

This sequence joins TRBV7-9 and TRBJ1-3; a possible D gene is TRBD1 (5 bases). The germline V and J ends were trimmed by 5 bases and 5 bases, with 16 bases remaining between them. The germline gives CDR1 SEHNR, CDR2 FQNEAQ (reference sequence). The CDR3 consists of 15 residues. This chain's CDR3 is CASSVQGEGRNTIYF. The CDR3 region has the DNA TGTGCCAGCAGCGTCCAGGGCGAAGGCAGAAACACCATATATTTT. Combining the CDR3 with reference TRBV7-9 and TRBJ1-3 gives the whole variable domain DTGVSQNPRHKITKRGQNVTFRCDPISEHNRLYWYRQTLGQGPEFLTYFQNEAQLEKSRLLSDRFSAERPKGSFSTLEIQRTEQGDSAMYLCASSVQGEGRNTIYFGEGSWLTVV.

The chain links TRBV2 to TRBJ1-6; no firm D call. Germline V gives CDR1 SNHLY, CDR2 FYNNEI. The CDR3 is 14 amino acids. With 6 bases removed from V and 7 bases from J, the gap between germline ends came to 13 bases. CDR3 bases: TGTGCCAGCAGCCAAAATTCGGGAAATTCACCCCTCCACTTT. Translating gives CASSQNSGNSPLHF.

This clone was seen only once. CDR3 bases: TGTGCCAGCTCACCAGTTGCAGAGAACACTGAAGCTTTCTTT. Protein: CASSPVAENTEAFF. The chain combines TRBV18 with TRBJ1-1; D is ambiguous. Germline values: CDR1 KGHSH, CDR2 LQKENI. The CDR3 spans 14 residues. Trimming pared 2 bases from V and 1 base from J, leaving 8 bases between.

The chain joins TRBV6-6 to TRBJ1-1, with 8 bases identical to TRBD1. The CDR3 covers 16 residues. Germline assignment: CDR1 MNHNY and CDR2 SVGAGI (reference sequence). The V and J ends lost 0 bases and 5 bases, in that order; junction bases with no gene match: 8. The CDR3 coding sequence is TGTGCCAGCAGTTACTCGGGAACACAGGGGGGGACTGAAGCTTTCTTT. It encodes CASSYSGTQGGTEAFF.

The V and J genes are TRBV2 and TRBJ2-5; unclear D gene. Between the trimmed V and J ends, which lost 7 bases and 0 bases, there was a span of 3 bases. This CDR3 is 11 amino acids long. Germline CDR1 and CDR2: SNHLY and FYNNEI. DNA of the CDR3: TGTGCCAGCAAGTACCAAGAGACCCAGTACTTC. Translating it yields CASKYQETQYF.

The V gene is TRBV4-2, the J gene TRBJ2-6, with unresolved D. V gave up 4 bases and J gave up 4 bases, with 2 bases separating them. Germline CDR1 reads LGHNA; CDR2 reads YNFKEQ. The CDR3 sequence is 12 residues long. The CDR3 nucleotides read TGTGCCAGCAGCCCCGGGGCCAACGTCCTGACTTTC. Protein product: CASSPGANVLTF.

The V and J genes are TRBV5-4 and TRBJ1-2, with a possible D match to TRBD1 (6 bases). The CDR3 is 13 amino acids. V dropped 4 bases and J dropped 5 bases, with 12 bases sitting between them. Germline lookup yields CDR1 SGHNT and CDR2 YYREEE (reference sequence). The CDR3 region has the DNA TGTGCCAGCAGCCACTACAGGGCTTATGGCTACACCTTC. It translates to CASSHYRAYGYTF.

The chain links TRBV29-1 to TRBJ2-1, with 10 bases aligning to TRBD1. The CDR3 has 17 amino acids. The germline V gene encodes CDR1 SQVTM and CDR2 ANQGSEA. V lost 7 bases and J lost 1; bases outside the gene matches: 13. The CDR3 reads CSAQRVDRGGSYNEQFF. In nucleotides, the CDR3 is TGCAGCGCCCAGAGGGTGGACAGGGGGGGATCCTACAATGAGCAGTTCTTC.

The chain couples TRBV7-9 to TRBJ2-7, with TRBD2 matching 7 bases. Trimming took 3 bases from V and 0 from J; bases not matched to a gene: 5. The V gene's germline CDR1 is SEHNR and CDR2 FQNEAQ (reference sequence). The CDR3 is 15 amino acids. CDR3 coding DNA: TGTGCCAGCAGCTTGATCTCGGGGGGCTCCTACGAGCAGTACTTC. It is translated as CASSLISGGSYEQYF.